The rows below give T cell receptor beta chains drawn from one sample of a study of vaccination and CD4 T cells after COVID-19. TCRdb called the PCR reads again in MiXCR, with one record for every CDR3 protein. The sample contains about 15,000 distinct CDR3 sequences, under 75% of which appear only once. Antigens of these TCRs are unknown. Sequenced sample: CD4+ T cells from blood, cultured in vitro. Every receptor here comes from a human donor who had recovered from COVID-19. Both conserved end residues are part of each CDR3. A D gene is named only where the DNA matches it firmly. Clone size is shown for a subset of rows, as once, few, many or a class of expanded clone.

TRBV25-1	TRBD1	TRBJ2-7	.	CASNGQAGEQYF	TGTGCCAGCAACGGACAGGCCGGAGAGCAGTACTTC
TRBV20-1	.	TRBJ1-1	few	CSARQGIRATEAFF	TGCAGTGCTAGACAGGGGATTAGGGCCACTGAAGCTTTCTTT
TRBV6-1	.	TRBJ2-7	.	CASRPSLTASYEQYF	TGTGCCAGCAGACCCTCCTTGACTGCCTCCTACGAGCAGTACTTC
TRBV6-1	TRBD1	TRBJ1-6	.	CASSRDRGDLHNSPLHF	TGTGCCAGCAGTAGGGACAGGGGGGACCTACATAATTCACCCCTCCACTTT
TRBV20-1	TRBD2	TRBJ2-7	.	CSAILAGTYEQYF	TGCAGTGCTATTCTAGCGGGAACGTACGAGCAGTACTTC
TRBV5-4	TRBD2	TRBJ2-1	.	CASSSASGFGYNEQFF	TGTGCCAGCAGCTCGGCTAGCGGGTTTGGGTACAATGAGCAGTTCTTC
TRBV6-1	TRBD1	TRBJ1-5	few	CASSRGGWPQHF	TGTGCCAGCAGTCGAGGGGGCTGGCCCCAGCATTTT
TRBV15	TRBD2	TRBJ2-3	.	CATSATGTSGAFDTDTQYF	TGTGCCACCAGCGCCACGGGGACTAGCGGGGCTTTCGACACAGATACGCAGTATTTT
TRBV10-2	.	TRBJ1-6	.	CASSSSFNSPLHF	TGCGCCAGCAGTAGCAGCTTCAATTCACCCCTCCACTTT
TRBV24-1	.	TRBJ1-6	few	CATSEAGKYAPLHF	TGTGCCACCAGTGAGGCCGGGAAGTACGCACCCCTCCACTTT
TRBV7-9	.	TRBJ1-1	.	CASSLEGLATEAFF	TGTGCCAGCAGCTTAGAGGGACTGGCCACTGAAGCTTTCTTT
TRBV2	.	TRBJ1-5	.	CASSDRQANNQPQHF	TGTGCCAGCAGTGATCGGCAGGCTAACAATCAGCCCCAGCATTTT
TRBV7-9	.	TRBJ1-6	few	CASSLYSSRNSPLHF	TGTGCCAGCAGCTTATACTCATCCAGGAATTCACCCCTCCACTTT